What follows describes a single T cell receptor (beta chain). What it recognizes is unknown. With V trimmed by 0 bases and J by 2 bases, 10 bases remained unmatched. CDR3 length: 18 amino acids. Germline CDR1 reads MNHEY; CDR2 reads SVGEGT. The data belong to a study of T cells after yellow fever vaccination. Turning to the study itself: Fractions containing few cells were prepared with SMART-Seq v4 Ultra Low Input.

TCRdb recomputed calls from the 5' RACE reads with MiXCR, one row per CDR3 protein. The repertoire includes 170,000 or so distinct CDR3 sequences, about a tenth of them detected once, and approximately 39% sits in the top ten. Study-wide results and caveats: Compared with primary, the secondary response was weaker and peaked at day 5, not 15. Once the booster was given, most primary-vaccination clones reappeared, at approximately 97% for CD4 and roughly 85% for CD8.

The sequenced sample was CD8+ T cells sorted from PBMCs, obtained 45 days after the yellow fever booster vaccination. The receptor was derived from a man between 18 and 35 years old who received the YFV17D yellow fever vaccine. This sequence joins TRBV6-2 or TRBV6-3 and TRBJ2-5, with 9 nucleotides matching TRBD2. In DNA, the CDR3 is TGTGCCAGCAGTTACTCTGAGACTAGCGGAGGAATACAAGAGACCCAGTACTTC. It translates to CASSYSETSGGIQETQYF.